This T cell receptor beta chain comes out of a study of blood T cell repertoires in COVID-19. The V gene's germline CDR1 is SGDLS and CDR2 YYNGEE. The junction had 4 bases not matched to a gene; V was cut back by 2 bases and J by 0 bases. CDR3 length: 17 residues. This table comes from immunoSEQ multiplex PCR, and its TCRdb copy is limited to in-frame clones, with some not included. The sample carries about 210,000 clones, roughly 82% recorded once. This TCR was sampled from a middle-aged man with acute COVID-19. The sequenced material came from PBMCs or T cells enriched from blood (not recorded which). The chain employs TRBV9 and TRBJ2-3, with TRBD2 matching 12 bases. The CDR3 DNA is TGTGCCAGCAGCGTGACGACTAGCGGGAGCAGCACAGATACGCAGTATTTT. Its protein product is CASSVTTSGSSTDTQYF. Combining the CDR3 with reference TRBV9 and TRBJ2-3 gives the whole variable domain DSGVTQTPKHLITATGQRVTLRCSPRSGDLSVYWYQQSLDQGLQFLIQYYNGEERAKGNILERFSAQQFPDLHSELNLSSLELGDSALYFCASSVTTSGSSTDTQYFGPGTRLTVL.